The 26 T cell receptor beta chains below come from one sample, sequenced in a study. Treg sorting used a CD4+CD25+CD127-/low gate. Adaptor-ligated barcode primers were used to amplify TRBV12-4/TRBJ1-2 clonotypes. TCRdb used MiXCR to reprocess the multiplex PCR reads, holding one entry per CDR3 protein. The repertoire holds 600 or so distinct CDR3 sequences, with roughly 4% as singletons. Material: Tregs sorted from blood. These receptors originate from a female donor with breast cancer.

The genes are TRBV12-3 or TRBV12-4 and TRBJ1-2, with 7 bases fitting TRBD1. The CDR3 consists of 10 residues. Germline trimming cut 1 base from V and 13 bases from J; bases unmatched to any gene: 0. The chain's CDR3 is CASSLGTGTF. CDR3 coding DNA: TGTGCCAGCAGTTTAGGGACAGGCACCTTC.

This clonotype is labeled as large. V usage is TRBV12-3 or TRBV12-4 and J usage is TRBJ1-2, with 7 nucleotides matching TRBD1. The ends lost 5 bases at V and 3 bases at J; junction bases unmatched: 3. The CDR3 has 13 residues. CDR3 DNA sequence: TGTGCCAGCAGTCTAGGGACAGACTATGGCTACACCTTC. Its protein is CASSLGTDYGYTF.

This clonotype is categorized as medium-sized. Here the CDR3 DNA reads TGTGCCAGCAGTTCTTGGGAACTTTCCGTGCCCTATGGCTACACCTTC. Translated: CASSSWELSVPYGYTF. The chain links TRBV12-3 or TRBV12-4 to TRBJ1-2; D uncertain. V dropped 4 bases and J dropped 4 bases, with 19 bases sitting between them. The CDR3 length is 16 residues.

By sample share, this clonotype is medium-sized (0.01 to 0.1%). The V call is TRBV12-3 or TRBV12-4, the J call TRBJ1-2; a weak D match, TRBD1 (6 bases). Between the trimmed V and J ends, which lost 1 base and 6 bases, there was a span of 9 bases. The CDR3 totals 13 residues. The chain's CDR3 is CASSLGTEDGYTF. The CDR3 DNA reads TGTGCCAGCAGTTTAGGGACAGAAGATGGCTACACCTTC.

In its sample, this clonotype is medium-sized (0.01 to 0.1%). This chain connects TRBV12-3 or TRBV12-4 to TRBJ1-2; the D is unclear. This CDR3 spans 12 amino acids. Between the trimmed V and J ends, which lost 1 base and 4 bases, there was a span of 4 bases. The CDR3 DNA follows: TGTGCCAGCAGTTTAGTGGGCTATGGCTACACCTTC. It specifies CASSLVGYGYTF.

This clonotype turned up a few times. J is TRBJ1-2 and V is TRBV12-3 or TRBV12-4; D unclear. V was shortened by 1 base and J by 1 base, with 16 bases between the two germline ends. The CDR3 runs to 17 residues. CDR3 sequence reads: CASSLGVRTPNNYGYTF. The CDR3, as DNA: TGTGCCAGCAGTTTAGGAGTAAGGACGCCAAATAACTATGGCTACACCTTC.

In its sample, this clonotype ranks as large. The rearrangement links TRBV12-3 or TRBV12-4 to TRBJ1-2; unclear D gene. This CDR3 has 12 amino acids. Trimming pared 11 bases from V and 3 bases from J, leaving 13 bases between. The CDR3 DNA reads as TGTGCCTCATACCCAGCGGACTATGGCTACACCTTC. It yields the protein CASYPADYGYTF.

Within the sample, this clonotype is medium-sized (0.01 to 0.1%). The rearrangement links TRBV12-3 or TRBV12-4 to TRBJ1-2; TRBD1 is a possible D gene (6 bases). V was cut by 6 bases and J by 2 bases, with 10 bases left in between. The CDR3 spans 13 residues. The CDR3 spells CASSPTGNYGYTF. In nucleotides, the CDR3 is TGTGCCAGCAGCCCCACAGGGAACTATGGCTACACCTTC.

This clonotype is labeled as medium-sized. CDR3 sequence: CASSFGQNYGYTF. Written as DNA, the CDR3 is TGTGCCAGCAGCTTTGGGCAAAACTATGGCTACACCTTC. This chain links TRBV12-3 or TRBV12-4 with TRBJ1-2, with D unclear. The V and J ends lost 6 bases and 2 bases respectively, with 10 bases between them. The CDR3 is made up of 13 amino acids.

This clonotype was detected ten times or more. This chain joins TRBV12-3 or TRBV12-4 and TRBJ1-2; TRBD1 is a possible D gene (6 bases). The CDR3 extends over 17 amino acids. Trimming took 6 bases from V and 4 from J, leaving 24 bases between them. CDR3 protein: CASSLSGRGRNSYGYTF. The DNA for the CDR3 is TGTGCCAGCAGCCTCTCCGGCAGGGGTCGCAACAGCTATGGCTACACCTTC.

This clonotype qualifies as large. CDR3 nucleotides: TGTGCCAGCAGTTCCAGGGACACGGGGTTTTCCACCTTC. Translation gives CASSSRDTGFSTF. The chain couples TRBV12-3 or TRBV12-4 to TRBJ1-2, with D possibly TRBD1 on 6 matching bases. CDR3 length: 13 residues. The ends were cut back, 4 bases at V and 13 bases at J, with 19 bases in the middle.

By share, this clonotype ranks as medium-sized. This chain uses TRBV12-3 or TRBV12-4 with TRBJ1-2; 10 positions agree with TRBD1. This CDR3 spans 15 amino acids. The V and J ends lost 6 bases and 3 bases, in that order; junction bases with no gene match: 7. The CDR3: CASSYRDRGHYGYTF. The CDR3 nucleotides are TGTGCCAGCAGCTACCGGGACAGGGGACACTATGGCTACACCTTC.

By proportion, this clonotype is hyperexpanded. The V gene is TRBV12-3 or TRBV12-4, the J gene TRBJ1-2; no clear D gene. This CDR3 spans 12 amino acids. Trimming removed 1 base from V and 4 bases from J, with 4 bases in between. CDR3: CASSLDGYGYTF. The CDR3 nucleotides read TGTGCCAGCAGTTTAGACGGCTATGGCTACACCTTC.

The rearrangement joins TRBV12-3 or TRBV12-4 to TRBJ1-2; D is ambiguous. The V gene lost 5 bases and the J gene lost 4 bases, with 5 bases spanning the gap. The length of the CDR3 is 11 residues. The CDR3 DNA reads as TGTGCCAGCAGTGGACCCTATGGCTACACCTTC. This encodes CASSGPYGYTF.

In its sample, this clonotype is hyperexpanded. This chain links TRBV12-3 or TRBV12-4 with TRBJ1-2; D remains unclear. There are 18 residues in the CDR3. With 5 bases removed from V and 7 bases from J, the gap between germline ends came to 29 bases. The CDR3 nucleotides read TGTGCCAGCAGTCCTAACGGCCGACCCCAAAGGGAGCCTACTGGCTACACCTTC. This codes for CASSPNGRPQREPTGYTF.

This clonotype was observed at least ten times. The genes are TRBV12-3 or TRBV12-4 and TRBJ1-2; the D is unclear. CDR3 length: 14 residues. V was trimmed by 5 bases and J by 4 bases, leaving 14 bases between them. The CDR3 sequence is CASSERGGLYGYTF. CDR3 DNA sequence: TGTGCCAGCAGTGAGCGTGGTGGGCTCTATGGCTACACCTTC.

This clonotype is deemed large. The chain uses TRBV12-3 or TRBV12-4 and TRBJ1-2; possible D gene TRBD1, 6 bases. Trimming cost V 6 bases and J 4 bases, with 15 bases left between them. This CDR3 spans 14 amino acids. The CDR3 sequence: CASREDSFRYGYTF. The CDR3 DNA reads TGTGCCAGCAGGGAGGACAGTTTCCGCTATGGCTACACCTTC.

The chain recombines TRBV12-3 or TRBV12-4 with TRBJ1-2; no clear D. CDR3 length: 10 residues. Trimming shortened V by 8 bases and J by 7 bases, and 8 bases separated the two germline ends. CDR3 nucleotide sequence: TGTGCCAGCGGCCACAGTGGCTACACCTTC. Translating it yields CASGHSGYTF.

Relative to its sample, this clonotype is large (0.1 to 1%). The chain links TRBV12-3 or TRBV12-4 to TRBJ1-2, with D unclear. Deletions cut 9 bases from V and 5 bases from J, with 10 bases between. The CDR3 extends over 11 amino acids. CDR3 in DNA: TGTGCCAGTCAAGTTGGATATGGCTACACCTTC. This sequence encodes CASQVGYGYTF.

Judged by abundance, this clonotype is medium-sized (0.01 to 0.1%). V usage is TRBV12-3 or TRBV12-4 and J usage is TRBJ1-2; possible D gene TRBD1, 5 bases. The length of the CDR3 is 12 residues. V lost 5 bases and J lost 5, with 9 bases in between. The CDR3 reads CASSGGVYGYTF. Written as DNA, the CDR3 is TGTGCCAGCAGTGGAGGGGTTTATGGCTACACCTTC.

In its sample, this clonotype is large. The V call is TRBV12-3 or TRBV12-4, the J call TRBJ1-2; 8 nucleotides align to TRBD1. This CDR3 is built from 13 residues. V shed 6 bases and J 7 bases; nucleotides not matched to a gene: 7. The CDR3 here is CASSTDRAFGYTF. CDR3 nucleotides: TGTGCCAGCAGCACGGACAGGGCCTTTGGCTACACCTTC.

In its sample, this clonotype is hyperexpanded. The rearrangement joins TRBV12-3 or TRBV12-4 to TRBJ1-2, with TRBD1 matching 9 bases. Germline trimming cut 5 bases from V and 7 bases from J; bases unmatched to any gene: 8. The CDR3 is 14 residues long. The CDR3 loop reads CASSALGQGGGYTF. In DNA form, the CDR3 reads TGTGCCAGCAGTGCCCTGGGACAGGGAGGTGGCTACACCTTC.

Relative to its sample, this clonotype is medium-sized. V and J are TRBV12-3 or TRBV12-4 and TRBJ1-2; D gene unclear. This CDR3 has 14 amino acids. V gave up 3 bases and J gave up 5 bases, with 13 bases separating them. This CDR3 is CASSFVWGNYGYTF. The CDR3, as DNA: TGTGCCAGCAGTTTTGTTTGGGGAAATTATGGCTACACCTTC.

Ten or more counts support this clonotype. This sequence joins TRBV12-3 or TRBV12-4 and TRBJ1-2; D is uncertain. This CDR3 is built from 14 residues. V shed 5 bases and J shed 4 bases, with 14 bases lying between them. CDR3 amino acids: CASSPWTDSYGYTF. CDR3 DNA sequence: TGTGCCAGCAGTCCGTGGACGGATTCCTATGGCTACACCTTC.

In this sample, this clonotype is large. The chain employs TRBV12-3 or TRBV12-4 and TRBJ1-2; D is uncertain. The V end lost 7 bases, the J end lost 2 bases, and 11 bases lay between the germline ends. This CDR3 contains 13 residues. The CDR3 region is CASTPRLNYGYTF. DNA of the CDR3: TGTGCCAGCACCCCGAGACTGAACTATGGCTACACCTTC.

In this sample, this clonotype is large. The rearrangement uses TRBV12-3 or TRBV12-4 and TRBJ1-2; 8 positions match TRBD1. The CDR3 is 16 residues long. Trimming at V came to 0 bases and at J to 6 bases, leaving 9 bases not matched to a gene. The CDR3 DNA is TGTGCCAGCAGTTTAGCGGGACAGGCCTACTATGATGGCTACACCTTC. It encodes CASSLAGQAYYDGYTF.